The 31 T cell receptor beta chains below come from one sample, sequenced in a study of T cell responses to AZD1222 COVID-19 vaccine. Generated by immunoSEQ multiplex PCR, the TCRdb table keeps only in-frame clones and is missing some. The sample records almost 35,000 clones, 85% to 90% being singletons. The specimen was peripheral blood, collected on day 0 of AZD1222 vaccination. These receptors originate from an adult in good health.

The rearrangement joins TRBV6-1 to TRBJ1-1; possible D gene TRBD1, 5 bases. The CDR3 has 15 residues. The germline V gene has CDR1 MNHNS and CDR2 SASEGT. The germline V and J ends were trimmed by 0 bases and 6 bases, with 14 bases remaining between them. This CDR3 reads CASSEAQGSSAEAFF. The CDR3 DNA is TGTGCCAGCAGTGAAGCCCAGGGTAGTTCGGCTGAAGCTTTCTTT.

J is TRBJ1-1 and V is TRBV28, with D unclear. V gave up 3 bases and J gave up 1 base, with 12 bases separating them. Germline V lookup: CDR1 MDHEN, CDR2 SYDVKM. This CDR3 has 15 amino acids. For the CDR3, the DNA is TGTGCCAGCAGTTTGCAGCCCAGTAGGAACACTGAAGCTTTCTTT. It yields the protein CASSLQPSRNTEAFF.

The chain employs TRBV11-3 and TRBJ2-1; 7 bases match TRBD1. The CDR3 has 13 amino acids. Germline assignment: CDR1 SGHNT and CDR2 YENEEA. With V trimmed by 5 bases and J by 6 bases, 4 bases remained unmatched. CDR3 coding DNA: TGTGCCAGCAGCAAATACAGGGGCAATGAGCAGTTCTTC. It encodes CASSKYRGNEQFF.

The CDR3 region has the DNA TGCGCCAGCAGCTCGAGGGGGGCGTCGAACACTGAAGCTTTCTTT. Residues: CASSSRGASNTEAFF. The V and J genes are TRBV5-1 and TRBJ1-1; TRBD1 is a possible D gene (6 bases). CDR1 SGHRS and CDR2 YFSETQ come from the germline V gene. This CDR3 spans 15 amino acids. Between the trimmed V and J ends, which lost 3 bases and 1 base, there was a span of 13 bases.

The chain has TRBV5-4 and TRBJ2-7; the match to TRBD1 covers 10 bases. The CDR3 runs 16 residues. Germline assignment: CDR1 SGHNT and CDR2 YYREEE (reference sequence). Trimming cost V 3 bases and J 4 bases; bases outside gene matches: 10. CDR3: CASSSPGQGSRYEQYF. The CDR3 coding sequence is TGTGCCAGCAGCTCGCCGGGACAGGGGTCTCGGTACGAGCAGTACTTC.

V and J are TRBV2 and TRBJ1-1; possible D gene TRBD1, 6 bases. The CDR3 totals 11 residues. Germline assignment: CDR1 SNHLY and CDR2 FYNNEI. V was shortened by 3 bases and J by 8 bases, with 7 bases between the two germline ends. CDR3 protein: CASSEDREAFF. CDR3 coding DNA: TGTGCCAGCAGTGAGGACAGAGAAGCTTTCTTT.

V and J are TRBV19 and TRBJ1-2; 12 nucleotides agree with TRBD1. V lost 6 bases, J lost 7 bases, and 9 bases stayed unmatched. Germline-derived CDR1 and CDR2 are LNHDA and SQIVND (reference sequence). The CDR3 consists of 15 residues. CDR3 DNA: TGTGCCAGTAGCATAAGGGACAGGGGGCAAGGTGGCTACACCTTC. Amino acid sequence: CASSIRDRGQGGYTF.

The chain joins TRBV9 to TRBJ2-3; D gene ambiguous. Germline V lookup: CDR1 SGDLS, CDR2 YYNGEE. The CDR3 length is 16 residues. Trimming stripped 0 bases from V and 10 bases from J, with 21 bases between. For the CDR3, the DNA is TGTGCCAGCAGCGTAGCAGGCTCCTCTGAGCCCAGTGCGCAGTATTTT. It yields the protein CASSVAGSSEPSAQYF.

The chain employs TRBV6-1 and TRBJ1-2; D ambiguous. V shed 1 base and J shed 3 bases, with 12 bases lying between them. The V gene's germline CDR1 is MNHNS and CDR2 SASEGT. CDR3 size: 15 residues. The CDR3 DNA reads as TGTGCCAGCAGTGAAGGACTGTCGGAGCACTATGGCTACACCTTC. Encoded protein: CASSEGLSEHYGYTF.

This clone was seen only a few times. The chain links TRBV19 to TRBJ1-3, with D unclear. V gave up 6 bases and J gave up 0 bases, with 15 bases separating them. This CDR3 has 16 residues. CDR1 LNHDA and CDR2 SQIVND come from the germline V gene (reference sequence). The CDR3 sequence: CASSPLAALSGNTIYF. CDR3 nucleotide sequence: TGTGCCAGTAGCCCCTTGGCAGCTCTCTCTGGAAACACCATATATTTT. The entire variable domain, with the rest obtained from reference TRBV19 and TRBJ1-3, is as follows: DGGITQSPKYLFRKEGQNVTLSCEQNLNHDAMYWYRQDPGQGLRLIYYSQIVNDFQKGDIAEGYSVSREKKESFPLTVTSAQKNPTAFYLCASSPLAALSGNTIYFGEGSWLTVV.

The chain joins TRBV10-3 to TRBJ2-2; weak D call: TRBD2 (5 bases). The CDR3 consists of 14 residues. The ends were cut back, 4 bases at V and 6 bases at J, with 12 bases in the middle. In germline, CDR1 is ENHRY, CDR2 SYGVKD. The CDR3 DNA follows: TGTGCCATCAGTGTAGGACTTGACCCCGGGGAGCTGTTTTTT. Translated, it gives CAISVGLDPGELFF.

This clone was detected once. The rearrangement links TRBV27 to TRBJ1-6; 7 nucleotides line up with TRBD1. This CDR3 has 13 amino acids. V was pared by 6 bases and J by 7 bases, with 3 bases of the junction left unmatched. Germline CDR1 reads MNHEY; CDR2 reads SMNVEV (reference sequence). The DNA of the CDR3 is TGTGCCAGCAGCCGGGACAGAAATTCACCCCTCCACTTT. The encoded protein is CASSRDRNSPLHF.

In this sample, this clone turned up once. The J gene is TRBJ1-1, the V gene TRBV5-3, with D maybe TRBD1 (6 bases). TRBV5-3 is reported as an ORF; its role is uncertain. This CDR3 has 15 amino acids. The V end was cut by 9 bases, the J end by 4 bases, with 22 bases between. CDR3 nucleotides: TGTGCCATAACCCGGGACATACCTCTTCGCACTGAAGCTTTCTTT. Translation: CAITRDIPLRTEAFF.

V is TRBV7-9 and J is TRBJ2-5; possible D gene TRBD2, 6 bases. Germline V lookup: CDR1 SEHNR, CDR2 FQNEAQ (reference sequence). The CDR3 totals 14 residues. Trimming took 6 bases from V and 4 from J, leaving 15 bases between them. In nucleotides, the CDR3 is TGTGCCAGCAGTGATGCGGGAACGGGAGAGACCCAGTACTTC. Protein: CASSDAGTGETQYF. The entire variable domain, with the rest obtained from reference TRBV7-9 and TRBJ2-5, is as follows: DTGVSQNPRHKITKRGQNVTFRCDPISEHNRLYWYRQTLGQGPEFLTYFQNEAQLEKSRLLSDRFSAERPKGSFSTLEIQRTEQGDSAMYLCASSDAGTGETQYFGPGTRLLVL.

This chain's CDR3 is CASGRRPDQPQHF. Written as DNA, the CDR3 is TGTGCCAGCGGACGCCGTCCCGATCAGCCCCAGCATTTT. The V call is TRBV6-5, the J call TRBJ1-5; no reliable D call. The CDR3 covers 13 residues. CDR1 is MNHEY and CDR2 is SVGAGI in the germline V gene. V lost 8 bases to trimming and J lost 5 bases, with 13 bases between them.

The J gene is TRBJ1-4, the V gene TRBV5-6; D not certain. The CDR3 spans 12 residues. The germline V and J ends were trimmed by 4 bases and 10 bases, with 11 bases remaining between them. Germline-derived CDR1 and CDR2 are SGHDT and YYEEEE. CDR3 sequence reads: CASSGSSGKLFF. DNA for the CDR3: TGTGCCAGCAGCGGCTCGAGCGGAAAACTGTTTTTT.

The V gene is TRBV29-1, the J gene TRBJ2-4; no definite D call. Trimming removed 0 bases from V and 0 bases from J, with 12 bases in between. CDR1 and CDR2 (germline): SQVTM, ANQGSEA. This CDR3 comprises 16 residues. The CDR3 DNA reads TGCAGCGTTGAAGAAGCTAGAGCCCTAGCCAAAAACATTCAGTACTTC. Amino acids: CSVEEARALAKNIQYF.

V usage is TRBV28 and J usage is TRBJ2-2; D gene uncertain. The CDR3 is made up of 15 amino acids. Germline-derived CDR1 and CDR2 are MDHEN and SYDVKM. Trimming shortened V by 5 bases and J by 3 bases, and 13 bases separated the two germline ends. CDR3 region: CASSSIGQHTGELFF. The CDR3 bases are TGTGCCAGCAGTAGTATAGGGCAGCACACCGGGGAGCTGTTTTTT. The full variable domain, in which reference TRBV28 and TRBJ2-2 provide the parts outside the CDR3, is DVKVTQSSRYLVKRTGEKVFLECVQDMDHENMFWYRQDPGLGLRLIYFSYDVKMKEKGDIPEGYSVSREKKERFSLILESASTNQTSMYLCASSSIGQHTGELFFGEGSRLTVL.

This rearrangement joins TRBV27 to TRBJ1-5, with a possible D match to TRBD1 (6 bases). The CDR3 is 15 residues long. Per the germline V gene, CDR1 is MNHEY and CDR2 is SMNVEV (reference sequence). V lost 6 bases to trimming and J lost 5 bases, with 17 bases between them. The CDR3 protein is CASRAGVGGYQPQHF. The CDR3 region has the DNA TGTGCCAGCAGGGCAGGGGTAGGAGGCTATCAGCCCCAGCATTTT.

The chain recombines TRBV19 with TRBJ2-7; 7 positions agree with TRBD2. Unmatched junction bases numbered 9, after V lost 5 bases and J lost 2 bases. Germline CDR1 and CDR2: LNHDA and SQIVND (reference sequence). The CDR3 has 15 residues. The CDR3 region has the DNA TGTGCCAGTAGTCCTCTGGGGGGGACCACCTACGAGCAGTACTTC. Translation gives CASSPLGGTTYEQYF.

The V call is TRBV28, the J call TRBJ2-1; TRBD2 matches 8 bases. V shed 3 bases, J shed 2 bases, and the junction held 9 bases outside the gene matches. Germline-derived CDR1 and CDR2 are MDHEN and SYDVKM. This CDR3 contains 17 residues. The CDR3 reads CASSFLSLAGPYNEQFF. Here the CDR3 DNA reads TGTGCCAGCAGTTTCCTTTCCCTAGCGGGCCCCTACAATGAGCAGTTCTTC.

This clone was seen a single time. J is TRBJ1-1 and V is TRBV6-2 or TRBV6-3, with 7 bases matching TRBD1. The germline V gene encodes CDR1 MNHEY and CDR2 SVGEGT. The CDR3 is 13 residues long. V dropped 5 bases and J dropped 5; count of bases not matched to a gene: 5. The CDR3 protein is CASSGQVQTEAFF. CDR3 nucleotides: TGTGCCAGCAGTGGACAGGTTCAAACTGAAGCTTTCTTT.

V gene TRBV7-7 combines with J gene TRBJ2-5; no firm D call. The V end lost 10 bases, the J end lost 3 bases, and 12 bases lay between the germline ends. The CDR3 spans 12 residues. Germline CDR1 reads SSHAT; CDR2 reads FNYEAQ (reference sequence). The CDR3 is CATHRVKETQYF. The CDR3 DNA reads TGTGCCACGCATAGGGTGAAAGAGACCCAGTACTTC.

The V gene is TRBV10-3, the J gene TRBJ2-7, with 11 bases lining up with TRBD2. The V gene's germline CDR1 is ENHRY and CDR2 SYGVKD. The CDR3 totals 15 residues. V shed 6 bases and J 6 bases; nucleotides not matched to a gene: 10. CDR3 in amino acids: CAIRETSGGSGEQYF. DNA for the CDR3: TGTGCCATCAGGGAAACTAGCGGGGGATCGGGCGAGCAGTACTTC.

The V call is TRBV28, the J call TRBJ2-3; D is possibly TRBD2 (5 bases). The germline V and J ends were trimmed by 10 bases and 6 bases, with 23 bases remaining between them. Germline loops: CDR1 MDHEN, CDR2 SYDVKM. The CDR3 length is 15 residues. The chain's CDR3 is CATTTAASLGDTQYF. The CDR3 DNA reads as TGTGCCACCACTACAGCGGCCTCACTGGGGGATACGCAGTATTTT.

This chain connects TRBV7-2 to TRBJ1-1, with D possibly TRBD1 on 5 matching bases. Germline CDR1 reads SGHTA; CDR2 reads FQGNSA. The V gene lost 5 bases and the J gene lost 7 bases, with 20 bases spanning the gap. The CDR3 covers 15 residues. CDR3 sequence reads: CASSPAFGGGNEAFF. The CDR3 nucleotides read TGTGCCAGCAGCCCCGCTTTTGGCGGGGGAAATGAAGCTTTCTTT.

The chain carries TRBV9 and TRBJ1-6, with 8 positions matching TRBD1. The V gene end was trimmed by 3 bases and the J gene end by 5 bases; junction bases not matched to a gene: 1. The CDR3 totals 14 residues. From germline, CDR1 is SGDLS and CDR2 YYNGEE. The CDR3 reads CASSEGQDNSPLHF. Written as DNA, the CDR3 is TGTGCCAGCAGCGAGGGACAGGATAATTCACCCCTCCACTTT.

V and J are TRBV27 and TRBJ2-1; 9 positions match TRBD2. V lost 2 bases and J lost 14; bases outside the gene matches: 7. The CDR3 contains 13 residues. The germline CDR1 and CDR2 sequences are MNHEY and SMNVEV (reference sequence). The CDR3 bases are TGTGCCAGCAGTTTAAACCCTCTAGCGGGGAAGTTCTTC. Amino acid sequence: CASSLNPLAGKFF.

This sequence joins TRBV7-2 and TRBJ2-1; 7 bases line up with TRBD2. Germline V lookup: CDR1 SGHTA, CDR2 FQGNSA. V trimming: 1 base; J trimming: 7 bases; junction bases outside the gene matches: 7. The CDR3 spans 15 residues. CDR3 protein: CASSLEGLPINEQFF. The CDR3 DNA follows: TGTGCCAGCAGCTTAGAGGGACTACCGATAAATGAGCAGTTCTTC.

The J gene is TRBJ2-7, the V gene TRBV9; D is uncertain. The CDR3 totals 15 residues. Germline V gene sequence: CDR1 SGDLS, CDR2 YYNGEE. The V gene lost 1 base and the J gene lost 5 bases, with 16 bases spanning the gap. The CDR3 sequence is CASSVSATASHEQYF. In DNA, the CDR3 is TGTGCCAGCAGCGTATCGGCAACAGCGTCGCACGAGCAGTACTTC.

The count of this clone is one. The chain is built from TRBV7-2 and TRBJ1-2; 8 bases map to TRBD1. The V gene's germline CDR1 is SGHTA and CDR2 FQGNSA. This CDR3 spans 16 amino acids. V shed 1 base and J 7 bases; nucleotides not matched to a gene: 11. The CDR3 sequence is CASSLGFSGGEGGYTF. The CDR3 DNA reads TGTGCCAGCAGCTTAGGGTTCTCAGGGGGCGAGGGTGGCTACACCTTC.